A selection of T cell receptor beta chains follows, all from one sample in a study of T cells after yellow fever vaccination. Each CDR3 protein is one row after TCRdb ran MiXCR on the 5' RACE reads. This sample carries 200,000 to 300,000 distinct CDR3 sequences, 10% to 15% of them seen once, and the ten largest clones take 0.4% to 0.65%. This specimen consisted of CD4+ T cells sorted from PBMCs, obtained 45 days after the yellow fever booster vaccination. The receptors come from a man aged 25 to 45 who received the YFV17D yellow fever vaccine. CDR3s include the opening cysteine and the closing phenylalanine or tryptophan. A D gene is named only where the DNA matches it firmly. Only part of the rows carry a size: once, few, many, or a class if the clone is expanded.

length,V,D,J,size,DNA,CDR3
18,TRBV5-4,TRBD2,TRBJ2-1,-,TGTGCCAGCAGCTTTTGGGGGACTAGCGGGAGCTCCTACAATGAGCAGTTCTTC,CASSFWGTSGSSYNEQFF
15,TRBV7-9,-,TRBJ2-7,-,TGTGCCAGCAGCCCCTCTCAATGGGTCACGGGGGAGCAGTACTTC,CASSPSQWVTGEQYF
14,TRBV28,TRBD2,TRBJ2-7,-,TGTGCCAGCAGTTTCTTCCGGACTAGCCGGGAGCAGTACTTC,CASSFFRTSREQYF
12,TRBV29-1,TRBD2,TRBJ2-3,-,TGCAGCGTTAAAGCGGGAGGAGATACGCAGTATTTT,CSVKAGGDTQYF
16,TRBV18,TRBD2,TRBJ2-7,-,TGTGCCAGCTCACCTAACATAGCGGGTGAATCCTACGAGCAGTACTTC,CASSPNIAGESYEQYF
12,TRBV5-1,-,TRBJ2-7,-,TGCGCCAGCAGCTCGAAGGGCTACGAGCAGTACTTC,CASSSKGYEQYF
14,TRBV7-9,-,TRBJ1-1,few,TGTGCCAGCAGCCCCTGGGACAAGAACACTGAAGCTTTCTTT,CASSPWDKNTEAFF
12,TRBV12-3/TRBV12-4,-,TRBJ2-1,-,TGTGCCAGCAGTTCAAGCTATGGGGAGCAGTTCTTC,CASSSSYGEQFF
15,TRBV6-5,-,TRBJ1-2,-,TGTGCCAGCATCAAAACCCGGGGATTTAACTATGGCTACACCTTC,CASIKTRGFNYGYTF
16,TRBV5-1,-,TRBJ2-2,-,TGCGCCAGCAGCTTCATGGGAAGGACCCAAACCGGGGAGCTGTTTTTT,CASSFMGRTQTGELFF
12,TRBV29-1,-,TRBJ2-2,-,TGCAGCGTTGGGTCCCGAGGGGGGCACGTGTTTTTT,CSVGSRGGHVFF
15,TRBV14,TRBD2,TRBJ2-1,-,TGTGCCAGCACCCGACCGGGACTAGCGGGAGGTGGGCAGTTCTTC,CASTRPGLAGGGQFF
13,TRBV2,-,TRBJ1-6,-,TGTGCCAGCAGTGCCTTCCCGGGACTCCCCCTCCACTTT,CASSAFPGLPLHF
14,TRBV12-3/TRBV12-4,TRBD2,TRBJ2-5,-,TGTGCCAGCAGTCGGACTAGCGGGGGGGAGACCCAGTACTTC,CASSRTSGGETQYF
17,TRBV24-1,TRBD1,TRBJ2-1,-,TGTGCCACCAGTGGACTTGGGGCAGGGGGCACCTACAATGAGCAGTTCTTC,CATSGLGAGGTYNEQFF
15,TRBV10-1,TRBD1,TRBJ2-3,few,TGCGCCAGCAGTGAAGGACAGGCTAGCACAGATACGCAGTATTTT,CASSEGQASTDTQYF
14,TRBV12-3/TRBV12-4,TRBD1,TRBJ2-3,-,TGTGCCAGCAGTATCACAGGGGGGACAGATACGCAGTATTTT,CASSITGGTDTQYF
17,TRBV5-1,-,TRBJ2-5,-,TGCGCCAGCAGAATGGTCGGGACACCCGAGATTGGTGAGACCCAGTACTTC,CASRMVGTPEIGETQYF
15,TRBV3-1,-,TRBJ2-7,many,TGTGCCAGCAGCCGGGGACAAGGAAGGGGTTACGAGCAGTACTTC,CASSRGQGRGYEQYF
17,TRBV6-2/TRBV6-3,TRBD2,TRBJ2-1,-,TGTGCCAGCAGTTACTCGGGGTGGACTAGTAGAGAGCATGAGCAGTTCTTC,CASSYSGWTSREHEQFF
11,TRBV7-2,-,TRBJ1-1,-,TGTGCCAGCAGCTTATTCGTTGAAGCTTTCTTT,CASSLFVEAFF
17,TRBV7-2,TRBD2,TRBJ2-1,-,TGTGCCAGCAGCTTTCGGGGCGGGAGGGCCTCGAAAAATGAGCAGTTCTTC,CASSFRGGRASKNEQFF
16,TRBV4-3,-,TRBJ1-4,-,TGCGCCAGCAGCCAAGCCACCAGGACGGCTTCCGAAAAACTGTTTTTT,CASSQATRTASEKLFF
16,TRBV28,TRBD2,TRBJ2-1,few,TGTGCCAGCAGTTCCGGGACTAGCGGACTCAGGAGTGAGCAGTTCTTC,CASSSGTSGLRSEQFF
15,TRBV11-2,TRBD2,TRBJ2-2,-,TGTGCCAGCAGAAAAACTAGCGCCGGCACCGGGGAGCTGTTTTTT,CASRKTSAGTGELFF
16,TRBV7-2,TRBD2,TRBJ2-1,-,TGTGCCAGCAGCCCTAGCGGGAGTGTTTCCTACAATGAGCAGTTCTTC,CASSPSGSVSYNEQFF
17,TRBV5-5,TRBD2,TRBJ2-2,-,TGTGCCAGCATTTCGGGACTAGCGGGAGCGGGCACCGGGGAGCTGTTTTTT,CASISGLAGAGTGELFF
12,TRBV20-1,-,TRBJ2-1,-,TGCAGTGCTAGGGGGGGTGGGATCGGGCAGTTCTTC,CSARGGGIGQFF
16,TRBV15,TRBD2,TRBJ2-7,-,TGTGCCACCAGCAGAGATGGGGCTAGCGGGAGTAACGAGCAGTACTTC,CATSRDGASGSNEQYF
15,TRBV10-1,-,TRBJ2-7,few,TGCGCCAGCAGTGAGCTAGGGGACCCTTCCTACGAGCAGTACTTC,CASSELGDPSYEQYF
13,TRBV29-1,-,TRBJ1-2,-,TGCAGCGTTGAAGAACAGGTCAACTATGGCTACACCTTC,CSVEEQVNYGYTF
15,TRBV5-1,-,TRBJ1-4,-,TGCGCCAGCAGAGCCGGGGTATCAACTAATGAAAAACTGTTTTTT,CASRAGVSTNEKLFF
14,TRBV12-3/TRBV12-4,-,TRBJ1-1,-,TGTGCCAGCAGTTTACGGGGCTCGAACACTGAAGCTTTCTTT,CASSLRGSNTEAFF
12,TRBV20-1,-,TRBJ2-5,few,TGCAGTGTGTACGGGAGAACTGAGACCCAGTACTTC,CSVYGRTETQYF
15,TRBV28,-,TRBJ2-7,-,TGTGCCAGCAGTTGGACGGGCCGCGAGCGATACGAGCAGTACTTC,CASSWTGRERYEQYF
14,TRBV12-3/TRBV12-4,TRBD2,TRBJ2-5,-,TGTGCCACCGCGCGGACTAGCGAACAAGAGACCCAGTACTTC,CATARTSEQETQYF
12,TRBV18,-,TRBJ2-5,many,TGTGCCAGCAGTCCCCCCGGAGAGACCCAGTACTTC,CASSPPGETQYF
15,TRBV3-1,-,TRBJ2-1,many,TGTGCCAGCAGCTTGCAGGGCACCTTCTACAATGAGCAGTTCTTC,CASSLQGTFYNEQFF
13,TRBV3-1,-,TRBJ2-5,-,TGTGCCAGCGTCGGGGCTAGCCGTGAGACCCAGTACTTC,CASVGASRETQYF
13,TRBV19,-,TRBJ1-2,few,TGTGCCAGTAGTATGGGCAGGGTCGATGGCTACACCTTC,CASSMGRVDGYTF
15,TRBV18,-,TRBJ1-5,-,TGTGCCAGCTCACCAGGAAGGGTACCAAATCAGCCCCAGCATTTT,CASSPGRVPNQPQHF